This T cell receptor beta chain stems from a study of identical twins. The study's findings and limits: Insertion counts were lower in abundant cord blood beta clonotypes, a trend that memory repertoires did not show. Beta out-of-frame sequences displayed a weaker excess of sharing between twins. The same donors were not followed; conclusions instead depended on cross-sectional statistical analysis.

The CDR3 totals 16 residues. Germline values: CDR1 SEHNR, CDR2 FQNEAQ (reference sequence). J gave up 4 bases and V 7 bases, and 9 bases lay outside the gene matches. Worth noting for this clonotype: Its antigen is unidentified.

Template switching (which added a universal primer site) was used, and cDNA carried unique molecular identifiers. TCRdb re-derived calls from the 5' RACE reads in MiXCR, one entry per CDR3 protein. The profile shows approximately 230,000 distinct CDR3 sequences, 5.5% to 7.5% of them singletons. These records were also assigned to another study, of T cells expressing NK-cell markers.

Sequencing input: CD8+ T cells sorted from blood. The chain has TRBV7-9 and TRBJ2-5; TRBD2 matches at 13 bases. The sequence came from a woman in her late teens or twenties in good health. Written as DNA, the CDR3 is TGTGCCAGCAACTCGGACCGACTAGCGGGGGGAGAGACCCAGTACTTC. Amino acids: CASNSDRLAGGETQYF.